The T cell receptor beta chain described here comes from a study of cytomegalovirus exposure and HLA in healthy donors. The CDR3 runs 14 residues. CDR1 is SGHRS, CDR2 YFSETQ, per germline. V lost 0 bases and J lost 6; bases outside the gene matches: 5. In the PCR, 60 Vbeta and 13 Jbeta primers were used. Some clones are missing from TCRdb's copy, which holds only in-frame ones; the method was immunoSEQ multiplex PCR. Among approximately 190,000 clones listed, approximately 80% were seen once. The genes are TRBV5-1 and TRBJ2-7; 8 nucleotides match TRBD1. Specimen: PBMCs. The clonotype was recovered from a woman under 30 in good health and CMV-seronegative. The CDR3 loop is CASSLAQGAREQYF. The CDR3 DNA follows: TGCGCCAGCAGCTTGGCTCAGGGGGCGCGCGAGCAGTACTTC.